The T cell receptor (beta chain) under discussion was sequenced for a study of cytomegalovirus exposure and HLA in healthy donors. Study-wide results and caveats: In an earlier analysis, about 87% or about 30%: the productive usage of most TCR beta V segments. In vitro work confirmed that a few CMV-associated chains recognize CMV antigens.

Concerning this clone itself: As yet, its antigen is unknown.

13 Jbeta primers and 60 Vbeta primers were used for the PCR. Sequencing used immunoSEQ multiplex PCR; TCRdb keeps in-frame clones, though not all of them. The repertoire includes 95,000 to 100,000 clones, roughly 80% of them detected once, and 0.6% to 0.95% sits in the top ten. Deletions cut 2 bases from V and 8 bases from J, with 15 bases between. Germline V gene lookup returns CDR1 PRHDT and CDR2 FYEKMQ (reference sequence). The CDR3 is made up of 14 amino acids. The sequence was obtained from a woman aged 55 to 70 in good health and CMV-seronegative. Material for sequencing was PBMCs. This sequence joins TRBV13 and TRBJ1-2, with a tentative D call TRBD1 (5 bases). The CDR3 DNA sequence: TGTGCCAGCAGCTTAAAGGTGGGGGGTCACGGCTACACCTTC. Protein product: CASSLKVGGHGYTF.